The 22 T cell receptor beta chains given below trace back to one sample, sequenced in a study of PD-1 blockade in classical Hodgkin lymphoma. Every one of the patients relapsed after autologous stem cell transplantation (brentuximab vedotin exposure was variable). Profiled with immunoSEQ multiplex PCR; TCRdb holds only in-frame clones, not every one. Of 25,000 to 30,000 clones in the sample, roughly 70% are singletons; the top ten hold about 15%. This sample comprised peripheral blood mononuclear cells (PBMCs), obtained before the second cycle of nivolumab. Receptor source: a human donor with classical Hodgkin lymphoma.

The chain uses TRBV7-3 and TRBJ2-3, with D hard to call. Germline V gene lookup returns CDR1 SGHTA and CDR2 FQGTGA. V lost 1 base to trimming and J lost 7 bases, with 12 bases between them. The CDR3 covers 14 residues. CDR3 nucleotides: TGTGCCAGCAGCTTAAGCGGTACACAAAATACGCAGTATTTT. It encodes CASSLSGTQNTQYF.

This chain connects TRBV9 to TRBJ2-4, with TRBD2 matching 13 bases. CDR1 is SGDLS and CDR2 is YYNGEE in the germline V gene. This CDR3 spans 15 amino acids. The V gene end was trimmed by 3 bases and the J gene end by 9 bases; junction bases not matched to a gene: 6. The CDR3 sequence is CASSDGTSGAAIQYF. CDR3 coding DNA: TGTGCCAGCAGCGACGGGACTAGCGGGGCTGCCATTCAGTACTTC.

The chain carries TRBV19 and TRBJ1-5; D unresolved. V shed 3 bases and J shed 7 bases, with 7 bases lying between them. CDR3 size: 12 residues. Germline V lookup: CDR1 LNHDA, CDR2 SQIVND (reference sequence). CDR3 residues: CASSIGGQPQHF. The CDR3, as DNA: TGTGCCAGTAGTATCGGAGGACAGCCCCAGCATTTT.

The chain has TRBV6-5 and TRBJ1-5; D is undetermined. Per germline, CDR1 MNHEY and CDR2 SVGAGI. Trimming cost V 2 bases and J 5 bases, with 7 bases left between them. The CDR3 runs 13 residues. CDR3 nucleotide sequence: TGTGCCAGCAGTTACAGCGGGTATCAGCCCCAGCATTTT. Encoded protein: CASSYSGYQPQHF.

This clone has just one count. CDR3 nucleotide sequence: TGTGCCAGCTCACCCTTGGGACAGGGGATCACCGGGGAGCTGTTTTTT. Encoded protein: CASSPLGQGITGELFF. This chain uses TRBV18 with TRBJ2-2; TRBD1 matches at 10 bases. The length of the CDR3 is 16 residues. Germline CDR1 and CDR2: KGHSH and LQKENI. Trimming at V came to 3 bases and at J to 4 bases, leaving 5 bases not matched to a gene.

J is TRBJ2-2 and V is TRBV28; TRBD1 agrees at 9 bases. Germline CDR1 is MDHEN and CDR2 is SYDVKM. The CDR3 covers 16 residues. With 5 bases clipped from V and 4 bases from J, the junction kept 8 bases outside the gene matches. The CDR3 protein is CASSRPGQGVTGELFF. CDR3 in DNA: TGTGCCAGCAGTCGTCCGGGACAGGGAGTCACCGGGGAGCTGTTTTTT.

This clone was picked up a small number of times. J is TRBJ2-5 and V is TRBV4-3; 13 nucleotides match TRBD2. CDR3 length equals 17 residues. CDR1 and CDR2 from the germline V gene are LGHNA and YSLEER. After removal of 3 bases from V and 1 base from J, the junction contained 5 bases not matched to a gene. CDR3 sequence reads: CASSQQWTSGSQETQYF. The CDR3 DNA sequence: TGCGCCAGCAGCCAGCAGTGGACTAGCGGGAGCCAAGAGACCCAGTACTTC.

The chain is built from TRBV10-3 and TRBJ2-3, with D perhaps matching TRBD2 (6 bases). The CDR3 totals 14 residues. Germline CDR1 ENHRY, CDR2 SYGVKD. With 10 bases removed from V and 5 bases from J, the gap between germline ends came to 19 bases. The CDR3 DNA follows: TGTGCCACAGGGTTAGGGGCAGCGGGAGATACGCAGTATTTT. Protein: CATGLGAAGDTQYF.

The genes are TRBV5-6 and TRBJ2-1, with 9 bases that match TRBD1. Per germline, CDR1 SGHDT and CDR2 YYEEEE. CDR3 length: 15 amino acids. The V and J ends lost 1 base and 8 bases, in that order; junction bases with no gene match: 7. The CDR3: CASSLQGQGNYEQFF. CDR3 DNA sequence: TGTGCCAGCAGCTTGCAGGGACAGGGCAATTATGAGCAGTTCTTC.

The chain couples TRBV6-5 to TRBJ1-6; D call uncertain. CDR1 MNHEY and CDR2 SVGAGI come from the germline V gene. The length of the CDR3 is 15 residues. The ends were cut back, 7 bases at V and 8 bases at J, with 18 bases in the middle. CDR3 nucleotide sequence: TGTGCCAGCACCCCAACCTTGGCGGGTGATTCACCCCTCCACTTT. The encoded protein is CASTPTLAGDSPLHF.

V and J are TRBV7-6 and TRBJ2-3; 12 bases line up with TRBD2. Germline values: CDR1 SGHVS, CDR2 FNYEAQ. V shed 4 bases, J shed 4 bases, and the junction held 3 bases outside the gene matches. This CDR3 comprises 15 residues. The CDR3 protein is CASSSLAGGSDTQYF. Written as DNA, the CDR3 is TGTGCCAGCAGCTCACTAGCGGGGGGCTCAGATACGCAGTATTTT.

This clone was counted only a few times. V is TRBV4-3 and J is TRBJ2-2, with D uncertain. Germline values: CDR1 LGHNA, CDR2 YSLEER. Trimming left V 1 base short and J 0 bases short, with 15 bases between. The CDR3 extends over 18 amino acids. CDR3 in DNA: TGCGCCAGCAGCCAAGGGGGTAAAGGGTTTTCGAACACCGGGGAGCTGTTTTTT. Translated, it gives CASSQGGKGFSNTGELFF.

This clone appeared a single time. This chain uses TRBV5-6 with TRBJ2-3; D is tentatively TRBD1 or TRBD2 (5 bases each). Trimming cost V 4 bases and J 4 bases, with 16 bases left between them. The CDR3 extends over 15 amino acids. Germline CDR1 reads SGHDT; CDR2 reads YYEEEE. This CDR3 reads CASSVGPQGPDTQYF. In DNA form, the CDR3 reads TGTGCCAGCAGCGTGGGACCGCAAGGCCCAGATACGCAGTATTTT.

This chain connects TRBV2 to TRBJ1-3; D is undetermined. Between the trimmed V and J ends, which lost 6 bases and 4 bases, there was a span of 7 bases. The CDR3 is made up of 12 amino acids. CDR1 is SNHLY, CDR2 FYNNEI, per germline. The CDR3 reads CASRGVGNTIYF. The CDR3, as DNA: TGTGCCAGCAGGGGAGTCGGAAACACCATATATTTT.

Only a few counts were recorded for this clone. The V gene is TRBV10-1, the J gene TRBJ1-4; D is possibly TRBD1 (6 bases). This CDR3 is 13 amino acids long. Looked up from germline, CDR1 is WNHNN and CDR2 is SYGVQD (reference sequence). V was trimmed by 10 bases and J by 4 bases, leaving 13 bases between them. CDR3: CANRPGVNEKLFF. The CDR3 DNA is TGCGCCAACCGACCAGGGGTTAATGAAAAACTGTTTTTT.

This chain joins TRBV9 and TRBJ2-5, with 7 bases identical to TRBD2. V shed 0 bases, J shed 3 bases, and the junction held 11 bases outside the gene matches. The germline V gene encodes CDR1 SGDLS and CDR2 YYNGEE. The CDR3 contains 17 residues. The CDR3 sequence is CASSVGGLRTVKETQYF. The CDR3 region has the DNA TGTGCCAGCAGCGTAGGGGGACTAAGGACGGTAAAAGAGACCCAGTACTTC.

Only a few counts were recorded for this clone. V is TRBV7-9 and J is TRBJ1-1; possibly TRBD1 for D (5 bases). The CDR3 runs 16 residues. V shed 1 base and J shed 4 bases, with 16 bases lying between them. Germline V gene data show CDR1 as SEHNR and CDR2 as FQNEAQ (reference sequence). The CDR3 reads CASSLGDVGRGTEAFF. The CDR3 region has the DNA TGTGCCAGCAGCTTAGGGGACGTGGGAAGGGGCACTGAAGCTTTCTTT. The entire variable domain, with the rest obtained from reference TRBV7-9 and TRBJ1-1, is as follows: DTGVSQNPRHKITKRGQNVTFRCDPISEHNRLYWYRQTLGQGPEFLTYFQNEAQLEKSRLLSDRFSAERPKGSFSTLEIQRTEQGDSAMYLCASSLGDVGRGTEAFFGQGTRLTVV.

J is TRBJ2-7 and V is TRBV7-9, with 10 bases aligning to TRBD2. The CDR3 runs 13 residues. V shed 5 bases, J shed 5 bases, and the junction held 3 bases outside the gene matches. Germline values: CDR1 SEHNR, CDR2 FQNEAQ (reference sequence). The CDR3 coding sequence is TGTGCCAGCAGCCCAACTAGCGGGGACGAGCAGTACTTC. Amino acids: CASSPTSGDEQYF.

The genes are TRBV4-3 and TRBJ2-2; possibly TRBD2 for D (6 bases). The CDR3 runs to 17 residues. V gave up 1 base and J gave up 6 bases, with 18 bases separating them. CDR1 and CDR2 from the germline V gene are LGHNA and YSLEER. Here the CDR3 reads CASSQGRDVGPAGELFF. The CDR3 DNA follows: TGCGCCAGCAGCCAAGGGAGGGATGTGGGTCCCGCCGGGGAGCTGTTTTTT.

V is TRBV28 and J is TRBJ2-5; D unclear. This CDR3 comprises 12 residues. The V and J ends lost 4 bases and 5 bases respectively, with 8 bases between them. The germline V gene encodes CDR1 MDHEN and CDR2 SYDVKM. This CDR3 is CASSSDGETQYF. Written as DNA, the CDR3 is TGTGCCAGCAGTTCGGACGGGGAGACCCAGTACTTC. Full variable domain (missing parts from reference TRBV28 and TRBJ2-5): DVKVTQSSRYLVKRTGEKVFLECVQDMDHENMFWYRQDPGLGLRLIYFSYDVKMKEKGDIPEGYSVSREKKERFSLILESASTNQTSMYLCASSSDGETQYFGPGTRLLVL.

This chain connects TRBV7-9 to TRBJ2-5, with a weak D call TRBD2 (6 bases). The CDR3 is 17 amino acids. Between the trimmed V and J ends, which lost 5 bases and 5 bases, there was a span of 24 bases. CDR1 SEHNR and CDR2 FQNEAQ come from the germline V gene (reference sequence). CDR3 amino acids: CASSVGEGSPAGETQYF. CDR3 DNA: TGTGCCAGCAGCGTAGGAGAAGGATCTCCTGCGGGGGAGACCCAGTACTTC.

A few counts support this clone. At one of its ends the junction is not consistent with the germline gene, which may arise from a read error. This rearrangement joins TRBV2 to TRBJ2-2, with unresolved D. Germline values: CDR1 SNHLY, CDR2 FYNNEI. The CDR3 has 13 amino acids. This chain's CDR3 is CASNGRSSGELFF. The CDR3 nucleotides read TGTGCCAGCAACGGCCGTTCCTCCGGCGAGCTGTTTTTT.